The 19 T cell receptor beta chains presented below share a single source sample, sequenced in a study of blood T cell repertoires in COVID-19. Only in-frame clones appear in the TCRdb table, and some are missing; sequencing was by immunoSEQ multiplex PCR. The data hold about 270,000 clones, with more than 75% observed a single time. Specimen: peripheral blood. The origin of the receptors is a man in his forties with active or convalescent COVID-19.

The chain employs TRBV4-1 and TRBJ1-2, with D unclear. The CDR3 is 15 residues long. Germline values: CDR1 MGHRA, CDR2 YSYEKL. V lost 0 bases and J lost 4, with 12 bases in between. This CDR3 is CASSQEPSGGYGYTF. The CDR3 coding sequence is TGCGCCAGCAGCCAAGAGCCGTCGGGAGGCTATGGCTACACCTTC.

This clone was counted only a few times. V gene TRBV7-9 combines with J gene TRBJ1-5, with D possibly TRBD1 on 5 matching bases. Germline CDR1 and CDR2: SEHNR and FQNEAQ (reference sequence). This CDR3 comprises 18 residues. With 4 bases removed from V and 0 bases from J, the gap between germline ends came to 19 bases. For the CDR3, the DNA is TGTGCCAGCAGCTCGGGGGTAGGGGCGACCGATAGCAATCAGCCCCAGCATTTT. Its protein product is CASSSGVGATDSNQPQHF.

V usage is TRBV20-1 and J usage is TRBJ1-1, with D unresolved. The CDR3 sequence is 11 residues long. CDR1 and CDR2 (germline): DFQATT, SNEGSKA (reference sequence). The CDR3 bases are TGCGCCACCGGGATGAACACTGAAGCTTTCTTT. Translated: CATGMNTEAFF.

The chain carries TRBV3-1 (or the pseudogene TRBV3-2) and TRBJ2-2, with unresolved D. This CDR3 spans 14 amino acids. Germline assignment: CDR1 LGHDT and CDR2 YNNKEL (reference sequence). Trimming stripped 5 bases from V and 8 bases from J, with 15 bases between. CDR3 region: CASSFPAIRGELFF. CDR3 bases: TGTGCCAGCAGCTTCCCCGCGATCCGGGGGGAGCTGTTTTTT.

The V call is TRBV10-3, the J call TRBJ1-6; D gene unclear. The germline V and J ends were trimmed by 0 bases and 10 bases, with 16 bases remaining between them. CDR3 length: 16 amino acids. Germline-derived CDR1 and CDR2 are ENHRY and SYGVKD. This chain's CDR3 is CAISESTLGGSSPLHF. CDR3 DNA: TGTGCCATCAGTGAGTCTACGTTGGGAGGGTCGTCACCCCTCCACTTT.

The sample holds one count of this clone. This sequence joins TRBV5-4 and TRBJ1-4; no firm D call. CDR1 and CDR2 (germline): SGHNT, YYREEE (reference sequence). The length of the CDR3 is 16 residues. Trimming cost V 0 bases and J 4 bases, with 13 bases left between them. The CDR3 is CASSLGNRGGNEKLFF. The CDR3 DNA follows: TGTGCCAGCAGCTTGGGCAACCGGGGAGGTAATGAAAAACTGTTTTTT.

The genes are TRBV5-1 and TRBJ2-7, with 9 bases lining up with TRBD2. Germline-derived CDR1 and CDR2 are SGHRS and YFSETQ. The CDR3 extends over 15 amino acids. V lost 5 bases, J lost 2 bases, and 8 bases stayed unmatched. Here the CDR3 reads CASSFGSGGTYEQYF. CDR3 sequence (DNA): TGCGCCAGCAGTTTCGGTAGCGGGGGCACCTACGAGCAGTACTTC.

This clone showed up just once. J is TRBJ2-7 and V is TRBV19; 8 bases are a match to TRBD2. From germline, CDR1 is LNHDA and CDR2 SQIVND (reference sequence). The length of the CDR3 is 14 residues. With V trimmed by 11 bases and J by 2 bases, 11 bases remained unmatched. The CDR3 region is CAVSRGGGPYEQYF. CDR3 nucleotides: TGTGCCGTATCACGGGGGGGCGGTCCCTACGAGCAGTACTTC.

J is TRBJ2-2 and V is TRBV7-9; 7 positions match TRBD1. The CDR3 runs 14 residues. Germline CDR1 and CDR2: SEHNR and FQNEAQ (reference sequence). V shed 5 bases, J shed 5 bases, and the junction held 5 bases outside the gene matches. This chain's CDR3 is CASSPNRGTGELFF. In DNA form, the CDR3 reads TGTGCCAGCAGCCCGAACAGGGGAACCGGGGAGCTGTTTTTT.

This clone was detected a few times. J is TRBJ1-1 and V is TRBV6-5, with 7 bases matching TRBD1. This CDR3 has 14 residues. Germline-derived CDR1 and CDR2 are MNHEY and SVGAGI. V lost 5 bases and J lost 4; bases outside the gene matches: 7. CDR3 region: CASSIGGRGTEAFF. The CDR3 DNA reads TGTGCCAGCAGTATAGGGGGCCGAGGCACTGAAGCTTTCTTT.

The J gene is TRBJ2-3, the V gene TRBV7-2; D not resolved. Germline assignment: CDR1 SGHTA and CDR2 FQGNSA. Trimming took 5 bases from V and 5 from J, leaving 11 bases between them. The CDR3 spans 13 residues. Written as DNA, the CDR3 is TGTGCCAGCAGCGCTACGGGTGTAGATACGCAGTATTTT. This gives the protein CASSATGVDTQYF. The whole variable domain, remainder taken from reference TRBV7-2 and TRBJ2-3, is GAGVSQSPSNKVTEKGKDVELRCDPISGHTALYWYRQSLGQGLEFLIYFQGNSAPDKSGLPSDRFSAERTGGSVSTLTIQRTQQEDSAVYLCASSATGVDTQYFGPGTRLTVL.

The chain joins TRBV5-1 to TRBJ2-7; possible D gene TRBD1, 5 bases. Trimming took off 5 bases at V and 1 base at J, with 10 bases between the two ends. In germline, CDR1 is SGHRS, CDR2 YFSETQ. The CDR3 is 13 amino acids. Here the CDR3 reads CASRPTVSYEQYF. CDR3 coding DNA: TGCGCCAGCAGACCGACAGTATCCTACGAGCAGTACTTC.

This clone has only one observation. The rearrangement links TRBV5-5 to TRBJ1-1; D remains ambiguous. The CDR3 covers 13 residues. V lost 2 bases and J lost 5, with 10 bases in between. CDR1 and CDR2 from the germline V gene are SGHKS and YYEKEE (reference sequence). The CDR3 DNA is TGTGCCAGCAGCTTAACATCTTCAACTGAAGCTTTCTTT. Its translation is CASSLTSSTEAFF.

This rearrangement joins TRBV19 to TRBJ2-1; 11 positions agree with TRBD2. The CDR3 length is 15 residues. The germline V gene encodes CDR1 LNHDA and CDR2 SQIVND (reference sequence). Trimming cost V 4 bases and J 5 bases; bases outside gene matches: 4. DNA for the CDR3: TGTGCCAGTAGTAACGTGACTAGCGGGGACAATGAGCAGTTCTTC. Amino acid sequence: CASSNVTSGDNEQFF.

This chain uses TRBV5-1 with TRBJ1-5, with D possibly being TRBD1 (6 bases). The ends were cut back, 0 bases at V and 5 bases at J, with 9 bases in the middle. This CDR3 region has 14 residues. Germline loops: CDR1 SGHRS, CDR2 YFSETQ. CDR3 DNA: TGCGCCAGCAGCTTGGGACAGGAGGATCAGCCCCAGCATTTT. It is translated as CASSLGQEDQPQHF.

This chain connects TRBV7-8 to TRBJ2-3, with 7 bases lining up with TRBD2. Trimming cost V 1 base and J 2 bases; bases outside gene matches: 6. CDR3 length equals 16 residues. Germline lookup yields CDR1 SGHVS and CDR2 FQNEAQ. This CDR3 is CASSLGSSGITDTQYF. CDR3 nucleotide sequence: TGTGCCAGCAGCTTAGGGTCTAGCGGCATCACAGATACGCAGTATTTT.

This chain links TRBV7-3 with TRBJ1-1; no reliable D call. This CDR3 is 15 amino acids long. Germline CDR1 is SGHTA and CDR2 is FQGTGA. The germline V and J ends were trimmed by 5 bases and 4 bases, with 17 bases remaining between them. CDR3: CASSPSGSPSTEAFF. DNA of the CDR3: TGTGCCAGCAGCCCTTCGGGGAGCCCGAGCACTGAAGCTTTCTTT.

This clone was observed a few times. The chain joins TRBV19 to TRBJ1-2; 7 positions match TRBD1. V was pared by 5 bases and J by 0 bases, with 6 bases of the junction left unmatched. Germline CDR1 is LNHDA and CDR2 is SQIVND (reference sequence). The CDR3 runs to 15 residues. The CDR3 loop is CASSPGGQSNYGYTF. CDR3 sequence (DNA): TGTGCCAGTAGTCCCGGGGGACAGTCTAACTATGGCTACACCTTC.

Written as DNA, the CDR3 is TGCGCCAGCAGTCTCATAAATCGAGTTAACTATAGCAATCAGCCCCAGCATTTT. Its translation is CASSLINRVNYSNQPQHF. The chain recombines TRBV23-1 with TRBJ1-5; unclear D gene. TRBV23-1 counts as an open reading frame of uncertain function. The CDR3 has 18 residues. Between the trimmed V and J ends, which lost 4 bases and 0 bases, there was a span of 19 bases.